These 4 T cell receptor beta chains originate from one sample sequenced in a study of T cell responses to AZD1222 COVID-19 vaccine. Sequenced by immunoSEQ multiplex PCR; TCRdb stores in-frame clones only, minus some. The sample holds tens of thousands of clones; about 80% are singletons and the top ten take about 6.5%. This specimen consisted of peripheral blood, obtained 28 days after the second AZD1222 dose. These receptors originate from an adult who received the AZD1222 COVID-19 vaccine.

This chain joins TRBV25-1 and TRBJ1-2, with a possible D match to TRBD1 (5 bases). The CDR3 is 16 residues long. The V gene's germline CDR1 is MGHDK and CDR2 SYGVNS. Trimming left V 4 bases short and J 6 bases short, with 21 bases between. CDR3 sequence reads: CASSGLSPGQGDGYTF. DNA for the CDR3: TGTGCCAGCAGTGGGTTGTCTCCGGGTCAGGGAGATGGCTACACCTTC.

The chain uses TRBV6-2 or TRBV6-3 and TRBJ1-2; D perhaps matches TRBD1 (6 bases). Trimming cost V 5 bases and J 2 bases, with 12 bases left between them. This CDR3 is built from 14 residues. Germline values: CDR1 MNHEY, CDR2 SVGEGT. The CDR3 reads CASSRDGQNYGYTF. Here the CDR3 DNA reads TGTGCCAGCAGTCGTGACGGACAGAACTATGGCTACACCTTC.

A few counts support this clone. The CDR3 spells CASSLTGYGDEQYF. The CDR3 DNA follows: TGTGCCAGCAGCTTGACAGGGTATGGAGACGAGCAGTACTTC. This rearrangement joins TRBV7-9 to TRBJ2-7, with TRBD1 identical over 7 bases. After removal of 3 bases from V and 5 bases from J, the junction contained 7 bases not matched to a gene. The length of the CDR3 is 14 residues. CDR1 is SEHNR and CDR2 is FQNEAQ in the germline V gene (reference sequence).

This chain joins TRBV15 and TRBJ2-5; no definite D call. Germline lookup yields CDR1 LNHNV and CDR2 YYDKDF (reference sequence). The CDR3 has 12 residues. Trimming took 6 bases from V and 7 from J, leaving 12 bases between them. Here the CDR3 DNA reads TGTGCCACCAGGGGGAACGAAGGGACCCAGTACTTC. Encoded protein: CATRGNEGTQYF.